In its sample, the clone carrying this TCR beta chain was seen a few times. V shed 4 bases and J shed 8 bases, with 19 bases lying between them. The CDR3 is made up of 15 amino acids. In germline, CDR1 is SGDLS, CDR2 YYNGEE. This sample stems from a study of T cells in Graves' hyperthyroidism and ophthalmopathy. RNA transcripts gave rise to amplified TCR beta CDR3 regions. Using the HTBI primer set, a first-round RT-PCR was run on the TCR CDR3. TCRdb independently ran MiXCR on the multiplex PCR reads; one entry per CDR3 protein. The sample holds about 480,000 distinct CDR3 sequences, over 13% seen once.

J is TRBJ2-1 and V is TRBV9; possibly TRBD1 for D (6 bases). Sequenced material: blood. This receptor was obtained from a woman aged 18-35 years with Graves' hyperthyroidism. CDR3 region: CASSLGGNLRHEQFF. Written as DNA, the CDR3 is TGTGCCAGCAGCTTAGGGGGAAATTTAAGGCATGAGCAGTTCTTC.